This TCR beta chain is drawn from a study of cytomegalovirus exposure and HLA in healthy donors. Points from the study as a whole: Altogether, more than 150 TCR beta chains were recorded as cytomegalovirus-associated. Later genetic work tied a missense DCLRE1C variant to beta-chain V and J trimming. Excluded: some indistinguishable V segments such as TRBV6-2 and TRBV6-3. Later analysis identified several of the most significant clusters that appeared linked to common viral pathogens.

Germline loops: CDR1 SEHNR, CDR2 FQNEAQ (reference sequence). The CDR3 covers 12 residues. Deletions cut 5 bases from V and 3 bases from J, with 7 bases between. The PCR made use of 60 Vbeta and 13 Jbeta primers. Libraries were prepared by immunoSEQ multiplex PCR; TCRdb keeps only in-frame clonotypes and omits some of them. The sample includes 100,000 to 150,000 clones, about 81% of them seen just once. For this clone: As yet, its antigen is unknown.

Material: PBMCs. The chain combines TRBV7-9 with TRBJ1-1, with D unclear. The sequence was obtained from a woman between 40 and 55 years old in good health and CMV-seropositive. CDR3 nucleotides: TGTGCCAGCAGCCCTAGGTACACTGAAGCTTTCTTT. It codes for CASSPRYTEAFF.